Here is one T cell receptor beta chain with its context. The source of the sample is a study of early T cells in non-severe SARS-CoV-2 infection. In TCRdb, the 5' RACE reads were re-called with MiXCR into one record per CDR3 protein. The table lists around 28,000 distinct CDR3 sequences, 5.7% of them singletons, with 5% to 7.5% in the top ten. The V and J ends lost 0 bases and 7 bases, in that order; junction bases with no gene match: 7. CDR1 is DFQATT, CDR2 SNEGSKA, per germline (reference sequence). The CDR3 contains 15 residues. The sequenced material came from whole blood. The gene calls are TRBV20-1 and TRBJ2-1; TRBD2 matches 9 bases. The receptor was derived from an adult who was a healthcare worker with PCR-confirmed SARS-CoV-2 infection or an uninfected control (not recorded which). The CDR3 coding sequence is TGCAGTGCTAGAGATCTGGCTAGCGGGATGAATGAGCAGTTCTTC. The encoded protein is CSARDLASGMNEQFF.